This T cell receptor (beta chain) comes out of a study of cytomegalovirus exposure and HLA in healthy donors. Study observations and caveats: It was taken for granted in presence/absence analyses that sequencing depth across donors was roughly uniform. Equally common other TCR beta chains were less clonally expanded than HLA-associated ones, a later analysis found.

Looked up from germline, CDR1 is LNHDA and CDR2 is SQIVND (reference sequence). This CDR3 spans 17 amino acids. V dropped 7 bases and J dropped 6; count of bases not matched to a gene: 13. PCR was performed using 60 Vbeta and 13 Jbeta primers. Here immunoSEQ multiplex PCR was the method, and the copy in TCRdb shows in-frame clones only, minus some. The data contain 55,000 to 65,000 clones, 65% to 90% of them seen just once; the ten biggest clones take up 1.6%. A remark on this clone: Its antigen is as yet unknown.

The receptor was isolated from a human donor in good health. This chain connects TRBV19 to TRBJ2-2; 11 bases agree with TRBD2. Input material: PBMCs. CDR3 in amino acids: CASNWGFGTSGPGELFF. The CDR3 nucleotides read TGTGCCAGTAATTGGGGATTCGGGACTAGCGGTCCCGGGGAGCTGTTTTTT.